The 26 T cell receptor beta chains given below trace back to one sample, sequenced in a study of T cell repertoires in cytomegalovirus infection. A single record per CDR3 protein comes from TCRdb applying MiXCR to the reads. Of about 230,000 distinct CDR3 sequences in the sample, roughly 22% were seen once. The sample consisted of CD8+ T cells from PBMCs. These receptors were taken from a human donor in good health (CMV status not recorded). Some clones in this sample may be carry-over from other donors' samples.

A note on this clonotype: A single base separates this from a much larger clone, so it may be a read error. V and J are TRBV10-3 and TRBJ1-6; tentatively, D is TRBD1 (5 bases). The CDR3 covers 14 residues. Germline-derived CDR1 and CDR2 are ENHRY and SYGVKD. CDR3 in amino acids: CAICETGSNSPLHF. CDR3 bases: TGTGCCATCTGTGAAACAGGTTCGAATTCACCCCTCCACTTT.

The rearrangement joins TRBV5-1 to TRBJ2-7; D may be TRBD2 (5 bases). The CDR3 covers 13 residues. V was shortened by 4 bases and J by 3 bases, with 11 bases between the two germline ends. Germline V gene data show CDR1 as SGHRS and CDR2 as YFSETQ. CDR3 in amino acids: CASSEGVGYEQYF. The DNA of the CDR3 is TGCGCCAGCAGCGAGGGCGTGGGCTACGAGCAGTACTTC.

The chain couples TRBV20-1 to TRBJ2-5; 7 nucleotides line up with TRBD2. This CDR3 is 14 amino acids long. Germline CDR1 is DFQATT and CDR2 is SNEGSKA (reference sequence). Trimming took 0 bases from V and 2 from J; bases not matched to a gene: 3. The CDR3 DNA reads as TGCAGTGCTAGAGATGGGGGGGGGCAAGAGACCCAGTACTTC. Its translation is CSARDGGGQETQYF.

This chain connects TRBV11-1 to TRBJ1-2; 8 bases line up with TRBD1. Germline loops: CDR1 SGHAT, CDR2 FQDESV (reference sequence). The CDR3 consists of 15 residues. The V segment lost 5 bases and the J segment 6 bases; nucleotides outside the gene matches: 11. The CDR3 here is CASSNPRQGIHGYTF. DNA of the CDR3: TGTGCCAGCAGCAACCCCCGACAGGGGATACATGGCTACACCTTC. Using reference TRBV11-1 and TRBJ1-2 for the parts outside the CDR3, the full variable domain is EAEVAQSPRYKITEKSQAVAFWCDPISGHATLYWYRQILGQGPELLVQFQDESVVDDSQLPKDRFSAERLKGVDSTLKIQPAELGDSAMYLCASSNPRQGIHGYTFGSGTRLTVV.

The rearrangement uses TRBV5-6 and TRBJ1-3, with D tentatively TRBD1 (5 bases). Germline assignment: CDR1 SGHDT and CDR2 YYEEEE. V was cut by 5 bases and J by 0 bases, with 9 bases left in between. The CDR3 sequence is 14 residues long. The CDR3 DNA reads TGTGCCAGCAGTACCGGGACCTCTGGAAACACCATATATTTT. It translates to CASSTGTSGNTIYF.

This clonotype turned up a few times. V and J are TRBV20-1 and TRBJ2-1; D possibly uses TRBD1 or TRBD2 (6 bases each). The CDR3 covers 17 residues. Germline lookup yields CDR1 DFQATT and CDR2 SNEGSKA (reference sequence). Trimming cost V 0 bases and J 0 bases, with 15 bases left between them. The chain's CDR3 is CSARDRGPLSSYNEQFF. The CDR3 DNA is TGCAGTGCTAGAGATCGGGGGCCGCTCAGCTCCTACAATGAGCAGTTCTTC.

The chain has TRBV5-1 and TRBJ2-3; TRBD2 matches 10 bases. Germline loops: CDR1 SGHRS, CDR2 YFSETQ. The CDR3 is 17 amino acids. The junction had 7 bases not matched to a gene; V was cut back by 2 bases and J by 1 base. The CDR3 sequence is CASSLLAGLKGTDTQYF. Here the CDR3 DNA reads TGCGCCAGCAGCTTACTAGCGGGGTTGAAAGGCACAGATACGCAGTATTTT.

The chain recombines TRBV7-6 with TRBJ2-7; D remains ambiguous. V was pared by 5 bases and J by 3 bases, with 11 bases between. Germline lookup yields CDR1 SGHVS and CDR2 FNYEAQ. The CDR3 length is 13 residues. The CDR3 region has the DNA TGTGCCAGCAGCCAGCAAAACAGCTACGAGCAGTACTTC. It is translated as CASSQQNSYEQYF.

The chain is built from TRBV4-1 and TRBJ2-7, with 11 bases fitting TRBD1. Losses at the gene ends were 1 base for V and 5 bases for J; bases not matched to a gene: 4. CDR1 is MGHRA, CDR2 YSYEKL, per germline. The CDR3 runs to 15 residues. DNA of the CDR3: TGCGCCAGCAGCCAAGGCGTGGGACAGGGGGACGAGCAGTACTTC. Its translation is CASSQGVGQGDEQYF.

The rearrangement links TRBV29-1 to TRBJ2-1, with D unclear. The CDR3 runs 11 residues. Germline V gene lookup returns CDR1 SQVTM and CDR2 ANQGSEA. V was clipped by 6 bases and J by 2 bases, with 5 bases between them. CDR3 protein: CSVGTYNEQFF. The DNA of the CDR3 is TGCAGCGTCGGCACCTACAATGAGCAGTTCTTC.

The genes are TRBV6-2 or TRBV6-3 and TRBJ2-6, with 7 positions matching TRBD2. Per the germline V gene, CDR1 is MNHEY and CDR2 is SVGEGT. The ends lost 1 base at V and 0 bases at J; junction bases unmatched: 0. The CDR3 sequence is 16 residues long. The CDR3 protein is CASSYWGGSGANVLTF. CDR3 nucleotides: TGTGCCAGCAGTTACTGGGGGGGCTCTGGGGCCAACGTCCTGACTTTC.

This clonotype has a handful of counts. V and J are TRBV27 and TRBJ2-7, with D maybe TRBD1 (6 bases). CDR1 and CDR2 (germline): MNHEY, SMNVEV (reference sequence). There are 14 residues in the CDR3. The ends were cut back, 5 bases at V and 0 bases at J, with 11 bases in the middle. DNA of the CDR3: TGTGCCAGCAGTCCAGGACAGACCTCCTACGAGCAGTACTTC. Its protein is CASSPGQTSYEQYF.

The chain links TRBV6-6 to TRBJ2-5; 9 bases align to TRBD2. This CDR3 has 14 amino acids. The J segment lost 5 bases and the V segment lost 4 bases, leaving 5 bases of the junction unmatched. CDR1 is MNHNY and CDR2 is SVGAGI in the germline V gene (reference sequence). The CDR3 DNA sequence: TGTGCCAGCAGTTGGGGACTAGCTGAGGAGACCCAGTACTTC. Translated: CASSWGLAEETQYF.

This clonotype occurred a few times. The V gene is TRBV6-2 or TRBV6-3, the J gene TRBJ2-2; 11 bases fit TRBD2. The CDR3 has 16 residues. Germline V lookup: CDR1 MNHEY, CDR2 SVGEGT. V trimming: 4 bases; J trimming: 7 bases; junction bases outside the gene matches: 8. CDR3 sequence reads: CASSSLAGGFDGELFF. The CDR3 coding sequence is TGTGCCAGCAGTTCCCTAGCGGGGGGTTTTGACGGGGAGCTGTTTTTT.

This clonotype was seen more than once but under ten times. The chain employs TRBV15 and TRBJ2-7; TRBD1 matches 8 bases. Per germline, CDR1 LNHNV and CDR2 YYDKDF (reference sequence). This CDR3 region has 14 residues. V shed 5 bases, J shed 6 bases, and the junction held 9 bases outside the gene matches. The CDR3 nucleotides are TGTGCCACCAGCGGACTTACAGGGGGAGGCGAGCAGTACTTC. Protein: CATSGLTGGGEQYF.

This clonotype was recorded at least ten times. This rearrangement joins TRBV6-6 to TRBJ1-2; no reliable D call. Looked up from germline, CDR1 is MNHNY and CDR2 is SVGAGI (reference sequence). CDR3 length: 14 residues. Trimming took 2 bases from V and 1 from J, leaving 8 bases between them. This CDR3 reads CASSYDMVNYGYTF. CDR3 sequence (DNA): TGTGCCAGCAGTTACGATATGGTTAACTATGGCTACACCTTC.

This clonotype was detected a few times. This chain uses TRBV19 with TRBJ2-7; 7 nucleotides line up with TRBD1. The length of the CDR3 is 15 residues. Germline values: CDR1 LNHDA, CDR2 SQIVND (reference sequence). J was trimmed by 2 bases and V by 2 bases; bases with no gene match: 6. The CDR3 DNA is TGTGCCAGTAGTATATTCCCAGGGGGAGCCTACGAGCAGTACTTC. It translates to CASSIFPGGAYEQYF. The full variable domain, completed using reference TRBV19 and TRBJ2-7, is DGGITQSPKYLFRKEGQNVTLSCEQNLNHDAMYWYRQDPGQGLRLIYYSQIVNDFQKGDIAEGYSVSREKKESFPLTVTSAQKNPTAFYLCASSIFPGGAYEQYFGPGTRLTVT.

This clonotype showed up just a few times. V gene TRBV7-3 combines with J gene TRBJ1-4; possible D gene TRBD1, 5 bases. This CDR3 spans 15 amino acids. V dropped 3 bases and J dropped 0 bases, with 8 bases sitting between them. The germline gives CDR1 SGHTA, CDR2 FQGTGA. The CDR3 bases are TGTGCCAGCAGCTTGGGGACGACAACTAATGAAAAACTGTTTTTT. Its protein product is CASSLGTTTNEKLFF. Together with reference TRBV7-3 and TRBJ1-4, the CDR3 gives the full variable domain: GAGVSQTPSNKVTEKGKYVELRCDPISGHTALYWYRQSLGQGPEFLIYFQGTGAADDSGLPNDRFFAVRPEGSVSTLKIQRTERGDSAVYLCASSLGTTTNEKLFFGSGTQLSVL.

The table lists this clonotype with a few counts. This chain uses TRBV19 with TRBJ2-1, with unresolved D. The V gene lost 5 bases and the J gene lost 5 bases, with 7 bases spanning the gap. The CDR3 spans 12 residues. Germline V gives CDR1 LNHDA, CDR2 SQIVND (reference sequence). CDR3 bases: TGTGCCAGTAGTTGGCAGAACAATGAGCAGTTCTTC. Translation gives CASSWQNNEQFF.

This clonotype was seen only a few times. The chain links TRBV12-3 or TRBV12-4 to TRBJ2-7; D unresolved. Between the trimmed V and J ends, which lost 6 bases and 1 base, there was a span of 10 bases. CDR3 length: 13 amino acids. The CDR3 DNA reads TGTGCCAGCAGCTCCACTCAGTCCTACGAGCAGTACTTC. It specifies CASSSTQSYEQYF.

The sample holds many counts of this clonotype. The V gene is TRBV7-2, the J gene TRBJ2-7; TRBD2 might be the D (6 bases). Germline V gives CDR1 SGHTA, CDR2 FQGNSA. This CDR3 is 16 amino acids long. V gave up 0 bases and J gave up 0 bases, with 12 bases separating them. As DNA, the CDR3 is TGTGCCAGCAGCTTAGCGCTCGGGGGTTCCTCCTACGAGCAGTACTTC. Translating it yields CASSLALGGSSYEQYF.

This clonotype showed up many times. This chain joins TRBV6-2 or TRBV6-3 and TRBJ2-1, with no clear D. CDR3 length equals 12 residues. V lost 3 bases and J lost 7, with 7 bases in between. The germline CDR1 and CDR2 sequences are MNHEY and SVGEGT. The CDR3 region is CASSYFGNEQFF. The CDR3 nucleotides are TGTGCCAGCAGTTATTTCGGGAATGAGCAGTTCTTC.

CDR3 DNA sequence: TGCAGCGTTGACCACAGCTATGAGCAGTTCTTC. Protein product: CSVDHSYEQFF. The chain combines TRBV29-1 with TRBJ2-1; D remains unclear. The germline V gene encodes CDR1 SQVTM and CDR2 ANQGSEA. The CDR3 is 11 amino acids. Trimming cost V 3 bases and J 8 bases, with 8 bases left between them.

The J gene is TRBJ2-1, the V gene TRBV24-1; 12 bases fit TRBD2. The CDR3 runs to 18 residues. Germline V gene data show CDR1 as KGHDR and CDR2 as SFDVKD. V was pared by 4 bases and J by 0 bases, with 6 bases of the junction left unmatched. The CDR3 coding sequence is TGTGCCACCAGTGACTCCCGGACTAGCGGGGTCTCCTACAATGAGCAGTTCTTC. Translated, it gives CATSDSRTSGVSYNEQFF.

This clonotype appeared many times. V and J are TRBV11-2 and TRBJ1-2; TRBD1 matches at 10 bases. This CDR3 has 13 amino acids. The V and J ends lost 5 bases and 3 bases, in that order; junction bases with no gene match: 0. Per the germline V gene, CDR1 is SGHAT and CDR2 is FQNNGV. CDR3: CASSGTGDYGYTF. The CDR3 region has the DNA TGTGCCAGCAGCGGGACAGGGGACTATGGCTACACCTTC.

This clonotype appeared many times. The CDR3 spells CASSLAARGLIYEQYF. The CDR3 coding sequence is TGTGCCAGCAGCTTAGCGGCGCGGGGACTGATCTACGAGCAGTACTTC. V usage is TRBV7-2 and J usage is TRBJ2-7, with D perhaps TRBD2 (6 bases). The germline V and J ends were trimmed by 0 bases and 3 bases, with 15 bases remaining between them. The germline CDR1 and CDR2 sequences are SGHTA and FQGNSA. The CDR3 has 16 residues.